This T cell receptor (beta chain) was recovered during a study of T cells in Graves' hyperthyroidism and ophthalmopathy. Study-wide results and limits: A model built on 13 V-J features separated ophthalmopathy from stable hyperthyroidism. Peripheral blood also featured most of the thyroid clonotypes expanded above 0.001.

Diagnosing involved the use of clinical symptoms, serum thyroxine and TRAb, thyroid ultrasound and orbital computed tomography. 10 ml fresh peripheral blood yielded the PBMCs. This clonotype was detected many times. Its antigen is not known. TCR beta CDR3 regions were amplified from RNA. The TCR CDR3 first-round RT-PCR relied on the HTBI primer set. TCRdb reanalysed the multiplex PCR reads using MiXCR and keeps one entry per CDR3 protein. This repertoire shows roughly 350,000 distinct CDR3 sequences, roughly an eighth found once; its top ten account for approximately 35%. This CDR3 region has 16 residues. Germline V gene lookup returns CDR1 DFQATT and CDR2 SNEGSKA (reference sequence). J was trimmed by 1 base and V by 3 bases; bases with no gene match: 3.

This clonotype originated in a middle-aged woman with Graves' ophthalmopathy. The chain has TRBV20-1 and TRBJ2-2, with 12 nucleotides matching TRBD2. The specimen sequenced was blood. The CDR3 nucleotides are TGCAGTGCTAGCCCGGGACTAGCGGGGAACACCGGGGAGCTGTTTTTT. Its protein is CSASPGLAGNTGELFF.